This T cell receptor beta chain originates from a study of T cells in Graves' hyperthyroidism and ophthalmopathy. Study results and caveats: In blood, most of the thyroid clonotypes expanded above 0.001 were also present.

On this clonotype: Its specificity is unknown. A read error may explain this, as a much larger clone is one base away.

TCR beta CDR3 sequences were amplified from RNA transcripts. The TCR CDR3 first-round RT-PCR relied on the HTBI primer set. TCRdb ran MiXCR on the multiplex PCR reads and lists one entry per CDR3 protein. The sample lists almost 600,000 distinct CDR3 sequences, approximately 15% occurring once. This CDR3 is built from 15 residues. Germline V CDR1 and CDR2: MDHEN, SYDVKM. V lost 5 bases and J lost 5; bases outside the gene matches: 8. The study enrolled patients aged 18 to 65 with newly diagnosed hyperthyroidism of under 2 months' duration. When hyperthyroidism was first diagnosed, the blood sample was taken, preceding any ophthalmopathy symptoms. Out of 8.5 to 10 ml of fresh peripheral blood came the PBMCs.

This rearrangement joins TRBV28 to TRBJ2-5, with 10 positions matching TRBD1. Sequencing was done on a sample of blood. The clonotype comes from a woman aged 25 to 45 with Graves' hyperthyroidism that later progressed to Graves' ophthalmopathy. The CDR3 DNA reads as TGTGCCAGCAGTGAGGGACAGGGGCTAGGCGAGACCCAGTACTTC. Amino acid sequence: CASSEGQGLGETQYF.